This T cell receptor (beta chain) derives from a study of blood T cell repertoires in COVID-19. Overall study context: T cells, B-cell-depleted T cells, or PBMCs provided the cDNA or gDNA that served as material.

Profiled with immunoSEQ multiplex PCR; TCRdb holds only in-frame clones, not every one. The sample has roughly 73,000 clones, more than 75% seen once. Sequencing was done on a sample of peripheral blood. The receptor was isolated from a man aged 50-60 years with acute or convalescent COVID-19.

The CDR3 spells CASSPGGSDTGELFF. CDR3 nucleotide sequence: TGTGCCAGCAGCCCAGGGGGATCGGACACCGGGGAGCTGTTTTTT. This sequence joins TRBV7-3 and TRBJ2-2; 7 nucleotides match TRBD1. Germline V gene sequence: CDR1 SGHTA, CDR2 FQGTGA. The ends lost 5 bases at V and 3 bases at J; junction bases unmatched: 6. The CDR3 extends over 15 amino acids.